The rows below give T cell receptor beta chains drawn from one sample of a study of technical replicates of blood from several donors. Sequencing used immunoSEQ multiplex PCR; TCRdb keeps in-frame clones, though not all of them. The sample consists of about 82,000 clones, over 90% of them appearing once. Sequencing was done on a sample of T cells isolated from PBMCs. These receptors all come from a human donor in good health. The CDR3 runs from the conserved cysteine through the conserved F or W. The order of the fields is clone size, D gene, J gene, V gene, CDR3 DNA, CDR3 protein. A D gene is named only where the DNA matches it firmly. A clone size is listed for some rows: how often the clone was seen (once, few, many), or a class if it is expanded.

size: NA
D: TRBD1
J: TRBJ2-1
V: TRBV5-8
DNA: TGTGCCAGCAGCTTGGGACAGGGGGCTGTAGATGAGCAGTTCTTC
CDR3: CASSLGQGAVDEQFF

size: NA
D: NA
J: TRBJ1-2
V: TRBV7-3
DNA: TGTGCCAGCAGCCCCGACTCTATTTCTGGCTACACCTTC
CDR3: CASSPDSISGYTF

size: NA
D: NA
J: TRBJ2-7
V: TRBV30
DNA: TGTGCCTGGAGGCTTCAGGGGTCCGAGCAGTACTTC
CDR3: CAWRLQGSEQYF

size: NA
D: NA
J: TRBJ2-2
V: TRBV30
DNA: TGTGCCTGGAGTGTACCCGTGGGAGTCGGGGAGCTGTTTTTT
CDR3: CAWSVPVGVGELFF

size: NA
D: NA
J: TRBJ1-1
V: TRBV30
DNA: TGTGCCTGGACCCCCCTGGGGGGGGAAGGTACTGAAGCTTTCTTT
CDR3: CAWTPLGGEGTEAFF

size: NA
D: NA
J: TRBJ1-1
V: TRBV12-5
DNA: TGTGCTAGTGGGGAGTCCATTTTCTCTTTCTTT
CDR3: CASGESIFSFF

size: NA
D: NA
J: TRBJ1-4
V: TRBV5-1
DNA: TGCGCCAGCAGCTCCTCAGGGGCAGTGGGTGAAAAACTGTTTTTT
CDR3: CASSSSGAVGEKLFF

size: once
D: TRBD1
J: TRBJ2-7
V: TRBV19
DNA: TGTGCCAGTAGTACGCCGGGACAGGGAGTTTACGAGCAGTACTTC
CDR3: CASSTPGQGVYEQYF

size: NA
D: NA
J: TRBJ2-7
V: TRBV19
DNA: TGTGCCAGTAGTATAGGCCCAGGGGACTACGAGCAGTACTTC
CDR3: CASSIGPGDYEQYF

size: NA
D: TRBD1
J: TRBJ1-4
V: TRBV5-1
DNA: TGCGCCAGCAGCTTGATCGGGGACAGAGGGTCTTCTATAGGTGAAAAACTGTTTTTT
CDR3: CASSLIGDRGSSIGEKLFF

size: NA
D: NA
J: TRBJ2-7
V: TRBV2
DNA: TGTGCCAGCAGTACGGTCATCTCCTACGAGCAGTACTTC
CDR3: CASSTVISYEQYF

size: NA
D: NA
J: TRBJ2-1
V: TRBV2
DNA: TGTGCTACGCGGGCCTGGCGGGACGACAATGAGCAGTTCTTC
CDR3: CATRAWRDDNEQFF

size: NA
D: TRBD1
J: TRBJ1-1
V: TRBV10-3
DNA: TGTGCCATAAAGGGGGCGACTGAAGCTTTCTTT
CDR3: CAIKGATEAFF

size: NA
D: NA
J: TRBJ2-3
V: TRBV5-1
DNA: TGCGCCAGCAGCTTCGCAAGTAGTAGCACAGATACGCAGTATTTT
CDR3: CASSFASSSTDTQYF

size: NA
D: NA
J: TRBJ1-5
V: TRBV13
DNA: TGTGCCAGCACCAAGTGGGGGGATAGCAATCAGCCCCAGCATTTT
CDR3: CASTKWGDSNQPQHF

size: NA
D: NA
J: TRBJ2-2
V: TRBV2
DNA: TGTGCCAGCAGGAACCAGGGGTCCGGGGAGCTGTTTTTT
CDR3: CASRNQGSGELFF

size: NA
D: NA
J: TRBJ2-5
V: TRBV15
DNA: TGTGCCACCAGCAGAGACTTGGACAGACCGACGGAGACCCAGTACTTC
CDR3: CATSRDLDRPTETQYF

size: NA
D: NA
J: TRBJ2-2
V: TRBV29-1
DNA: TGCAGCGCCGAGTCCGTAGAATTCACCGGGGAGCTGTTTTTT
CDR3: CSAESVEFTGELFF

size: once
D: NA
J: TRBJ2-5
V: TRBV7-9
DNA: TGTACCAGCAGCTTAGACCAGGGTATACAGACCCAGTACTTC
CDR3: CTSSLDQGIQTQYF

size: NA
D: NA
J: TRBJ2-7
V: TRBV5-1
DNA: TGCGCCAGCAGCTTGGGTCAGGGTAGGATAAACGAGCAGTACTTC
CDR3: CASSLGQGRINEQYF

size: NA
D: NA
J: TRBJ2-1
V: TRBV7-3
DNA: TGTGCCAGCAGCGCGAGCCGGAGCTCCTACAATGAGCAGTTCTTC
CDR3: CASSASRSSYNEQFF

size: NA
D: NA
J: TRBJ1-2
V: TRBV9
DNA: TGTGCCAGCAGCTCAACCCCGGGGGGGGCGGAGGGCTACACCTTC
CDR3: CASSSTPGGAEGYTF

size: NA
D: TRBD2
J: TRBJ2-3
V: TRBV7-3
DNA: TGTGCCAGCCGTCGAGTCGCGGGAGCCTTTGATACGCAGTATTTT
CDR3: CASRRVAGAFDTQYF

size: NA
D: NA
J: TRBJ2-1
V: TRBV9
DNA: TGTGCCAGCAGCGTTAGCGATGAGCAGTTCTTC
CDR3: CASSVSDEQFF

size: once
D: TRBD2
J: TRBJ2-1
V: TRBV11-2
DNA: TGTGCCAGCAGGCCGGGACTAAAGGATGAGCAGTTCTTC
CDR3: CASRPGLKDEQFF

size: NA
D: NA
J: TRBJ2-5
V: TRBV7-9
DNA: TGTGCCAGCAGCTTTGGTGGCGGGGGCAAAGAGACCCAGTACTTC
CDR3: CASSFGGGGKETQYF

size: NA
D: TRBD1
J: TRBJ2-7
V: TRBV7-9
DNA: TGTGCCAGCAGCCCCGTTCCGAGAGGACAGGGAAAATTGGATCAGTACTTC
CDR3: CASSPVPRGQGKLDQYF

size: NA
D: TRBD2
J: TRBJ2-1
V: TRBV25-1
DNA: TGTGCCAGCAGTGAGTTAGCGGGGTCCCATGAAAATGAGCAGTTCTTC
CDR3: CASSELAGSHENEQFF

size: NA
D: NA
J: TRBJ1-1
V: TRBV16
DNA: TGTGCCAGCAGCCCCGGGGGGTTGAACACTGAAGCTTTCTTT
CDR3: CASSPGGLNTEAFF

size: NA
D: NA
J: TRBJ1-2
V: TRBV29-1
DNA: TGCAGCGTTGAAGATCTTGTGGGCAGGGAAGGTGATGGCTACACCTTC
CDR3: CSVEDLVGREGDGYTF

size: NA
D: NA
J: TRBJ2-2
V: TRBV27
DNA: NA
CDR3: CASSSSGQRNTGELFF

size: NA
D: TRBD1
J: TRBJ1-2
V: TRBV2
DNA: TGTGCCAGCAGTGTTCGTTCGGGGACAGGGGCCGGGGTCTATGGCTACACCTTC
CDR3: CASSVRSGTGAGVYGYTF

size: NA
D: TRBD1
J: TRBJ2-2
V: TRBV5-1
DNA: TGCGCCAGCAGCCCAAGGACAGGGTTGTCCACCGGGGAGCTGTTTTTT
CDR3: CASSPRTGLSTGELFF

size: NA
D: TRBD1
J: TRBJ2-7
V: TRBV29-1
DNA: TGCAGCGTCTTAGGGGACAGGGGGGCCTACGAGCAGTACTTC
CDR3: CSVLGDRGAYEQYF

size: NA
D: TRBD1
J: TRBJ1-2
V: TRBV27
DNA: TGTGCCAGCAGGACAGGGTCGGGCTATGGCTACACCTTC
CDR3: CASRTGSGYGYTF

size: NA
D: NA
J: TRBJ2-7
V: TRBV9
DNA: TGTGCCAGCAGCGTAGGGGCAGCCGAGCAGTACTTC
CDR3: CASSVGAAEQYF

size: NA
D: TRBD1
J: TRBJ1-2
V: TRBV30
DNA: TGTGCCTGGAATGACAGGGTATATGGCTACACCTTC
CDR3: CAWNDRVYGYTF

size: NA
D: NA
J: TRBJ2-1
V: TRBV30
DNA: TGTGCCTGGGCAATCAATGGGGGGTTCAACAATGAGCAGTTCTTC
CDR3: CAWAINGGFNNEQFF

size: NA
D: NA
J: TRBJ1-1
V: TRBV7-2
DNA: TGTGCCAGCCAGAGGGACATAATGAACACTGAAGCTTTCTTT
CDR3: CASQRDIMNTEAFF

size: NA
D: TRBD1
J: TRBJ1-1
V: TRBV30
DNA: TGTGCCGGGGACAGGGAACTGAACACTGAAGCTTTCTTT
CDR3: CAGDRELNTEAFF

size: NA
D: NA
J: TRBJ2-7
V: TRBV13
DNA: TGTGCCAGCAGCTTTATCTCCTACGAGCAGTACTTC
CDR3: CASSFISYEQYF

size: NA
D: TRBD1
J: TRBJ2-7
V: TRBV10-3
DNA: TGTGCCATCACAAAGGGACAGGGGGTTTACGAGCAGTACTTC
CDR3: CAITKGQGVYEQYF